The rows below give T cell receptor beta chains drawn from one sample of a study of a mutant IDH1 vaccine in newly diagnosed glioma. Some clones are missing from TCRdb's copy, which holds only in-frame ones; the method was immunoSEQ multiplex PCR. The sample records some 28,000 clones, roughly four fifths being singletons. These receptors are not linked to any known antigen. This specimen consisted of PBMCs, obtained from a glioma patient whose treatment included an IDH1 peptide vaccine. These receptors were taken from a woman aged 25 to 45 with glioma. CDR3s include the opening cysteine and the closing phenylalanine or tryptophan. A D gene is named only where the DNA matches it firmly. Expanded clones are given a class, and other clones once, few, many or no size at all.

CASRSEGNTGELFF	TGCGCCAGCAGGTCAGAGGGGAACACCGGGGAGCTGTTTTTT	TRBJ2-2	.	.	TRBV5-1
CASTRVSPNEQFF	TGTGCCAGCACCAGGGTTTCTCCCAATGAGCAGTTCTTC	TRBJ2-1	.	.	TRBV6-6
CASSLLFGGPRYNEQFF	TGCGCCAGCAGCCTACTGTTTGGGGGGCCCCGGTACAATGAGCAGTTCTTC	TRBJ2-1	.	.	TRBV4-3
CALTGANVLTF	TGTGCCTTGACAGGGGCCAACGTCCTGACTTTC	TRBJ2-6	.	.	TRBV30
CASSRTGDMSGYTF	TGCGCCAGCAGCAGGACAGGGGATATGTCTGGCTACACCTTC	TRBJ1-2	.	TRBD1	TRBV5-1
CATLSRETQYF	TGTGCCACCCTATCCCGGGAGACCCAGTACTTC	TRBJ2-5	.	.	TRBV10-3
CAWSSGDNQPQHF	TGTGCCTGGAGTTCTGGAGACAATCAGCCCCAGCATTTT	TRBJ1-5	.	.	TRBV30
CASSEVGTLYEKLFF	TGTGCCAGCAGTGAAGTAGGGACATTGTATGAAAAACTGTTTTTT	TRBJ1-4	.	.	TRBV6-1
CASSLREGHGEQYF	TGTGCCAGCAGCTTGAGGGAAGGTCATGGGGAGCAGTACTTC	TRBJ2-7	once	.	TRBV7-8
CASSQDERGSASTDTQYF	TGTGCCAGCAGCCAAGATGAGAGGGGCAGTGCTAGCACAGATACGCAGTATTTT	TRBJ2-3	once	.	TRBV4-2
CASSSTLGQKRDTIYF	TGTGCCAGCAGCTCCACCCTCGGACAGAAACGGGACACCATATATTTT	TRBJ1-3	.	.	TRBV13
CSVEVGEVSSYEQYF	TGCAGCGTTGAAGTGGGCGAGGTTAGCTCCTACGAGCAGTACTTC	TRBJ2-7	.	.	TRBV29-1
CASRPDGSYGYTF	TGTGCCAGCAGGCCGGACGGTTCCTATGGCTACACCTTC	TRBJ1-2	.	.	TRBV6-1
CASSLENSKNTEAFF	TGTGCCAGCAGCTTAGAGAACAGCAAGAACACTGAAGCTTTCTTT	TRBJ1-1	.	.	TRBV7-9
CASSGEQTYNSPLHF	TGTGCCAGCAGTGGAGAACAGACCTATAATTCACCCCTCCACTTT	TRBJ1-6	.	.	TRBV2
CASSLGDRGGRNQPQHF	TGTGCCAGCAGCTTAGGGGACAGGGGGGGCAGGAATCAGCCCCAGCATTTT	TRBJ1-5	.	TRBD1	TRBV7-9
CASSAEENTEAFF	TGTGCCAGCAGTGCCGAGGAGAACACTGAAGCTTTCTTT	TRBJ1-1	.	.	TRBV6-4
CASSYSERSYGYTF	TGTGCCAGCAGTTACTCGGAGAGGAGCTATGGCTACACCTTC	TRBJ1-2	.	.	TRBV6-5
CASARASQETQYF	TGTGCCAGCGCGAGGGCTAGCCAAGAGACCCAGTACTTC	TRBJ2-5	.	.	TRBV25-1
CASTPDRGDQPQHF	TGTGCCAGCACCCCTGACAGGGGAGATCAGCCCCAGCATTTT	TRBJ1-5	.	TRBD1	TRBV7-9
CASRIRSAGALMNTEAFF	TGTGCCAGCAGGATTAGGTCCGCAGGCGCTCTCATGAACACTGAAGCTTTCTTT	TRBJ1-1	few	.	TRBV5-4
CASSPEIGRRYVF	TGTGCCAGCAGCCCAGAGATAGGACGCCGTTATGTTTTT	TRBJ1-4	.	.	TRBV14
CAWSPGPGVDYF	TGTGCCTGGAGTCCCGGACCGGGGGTCGATTACTTC	TRBJ2-7	.	.	TRBV30
CASSQDGEGVEAFF	TGCGCCAGCAGCCAAGACGGGGAAGGGGTTGAAGCTTTCTTT	TRBJ1-1	.	.	TRBV4-1
CASSPLAGGYEQYF	TGTGCCAGCAGTCCCTTAGCGGGGGGCTACGAGCAGTACTTC	TRBJ2-7	.	TRBD2	TRBV6-5
CASSLSRVNQPQHF	TGTGCCAGCAGTTTGTCCAGGGTCAATCAGCCCCAGCATTTT	TRBJ1-5	once	.	TRBV27
CASSPPGQRTHYEQYF	TGCGCCAGCAGCCCGCCGGGACAGCGAACTCACTACGAGCAGTACTTC	TRBJ2-7	.	TRBD1	TRBV5-1
CASSLGPYQETQYF	TGTGCCAGCAGCTTGGGACCATACCAAGAGACCCAGTACTTC	TRBJ2-5	.	.	TRBV5-5
CASSPRLIGGSNTGELFF	TGTGCCAGCAGCCCTAGGCTGATCGGAGGATCCAACACCGGGGAGCTGTTTTTT	TRBJ2-2	.	.	TRBV11-2
CAWSGIAGGTDTQYF	TGTGCCTGGAGTGGAATAGCGGGAGGCACAGATACGCAGTATTTT	TRBJ2-3	.	TRBD2	TRBV30
CASSALSGGGGTQYF	TGTGCCAGCAGTGCCCTTAGCGGGGGGGGCGGGACCCAGTACTTC	TRBJ2-5	.	TRBD2	TRBV2
CASSYSRTKPQHF	TGTGCCAGCAGTTACTCGAGGACAAAGCCCCAGCATTTT	TRBJ1-5	.	.	TRBV6-5
CSVRTQSSYEQYF	TGCAGCGTCCGGACCCAGAGCTCCTACGAGCAGTACTTC	TRBJ2-7	.	.	TRBV29-1
CASSTGFRGRMNTEAFF	TGTGCCAGTAGTACCGGTTTCAGGGGAAGGATGAACACTGAAGCTTTCTTT	TRBJ1-1	.	.	TRBV19
CASSVNPRTRGEGGYNTEAFF	TGTGCCAGCAGCGTAAACCCCCGGACGAGAGGGGAGGGGGGGTACAACACTGAAGCTTTCTTT	TRBJ1-1	once	.	TRBV9
CASSGWGKDEQFF	TGTGCCAGCAGCGGGTGGGGGAAGGATGAGCAGTTCTTC	TRBJ2-1	.	.	TRBV9
CASSWGKGPGYTF	TGTGCCAGTAGTTGGGGAAAAGGGCCCGGCTACACCTTC	TRBJ1-2	.	.	TRBV19
CASSQEGENTGELFF	TGTGCCAGCAGCCAGGAGGGGGAGAACACCGGGGAGCTGTTTTTT	TRBJ2-2	.	.	TRBV4-2
CASSGGTGRAEAFF	TGTGCCAGTAGTGGGGGGACAGGGCGAGCTGAAGCTTTCTTT	TRBJ1-1	.	TRBD1	TRBV19
CASSISGAGNTEAFF	TGTGCCAGCAGCATATCAGGGGCAGGAAACACTGAAGCTTTCTTT	TRBJ1-1	.	.	TRBV2
CASRGRIGRTYEQYF	TGCGCCAGCAGGGGGAGGATCGGCCGAACCTACGAGCAGTACTTC	TRBJ2-7	.	.	TRBV5-1
CAIGEAGNTIYF	TGTGCCATCGGGGAGGCTGGAAACACCATATATTTT	TRBJ1-3	.	.	TRBV10-3
CASSRGPEDEKLFF	TGCGCCAGCAGCCGGGGACCTGAGGATGAAAAACTGTTTTTT	TRBJ1-4	.	.	TRBV4-1
CASSPGRPLNTEAFF	TGTGCCAGCAGCCCGGGCCGCCCTTTGAACACTGAAGCTTTCTTT	TRBJ1-1	.	.	TRBV5-4
CASSLGGLNEQFF	TGCGCCAGCAGCTTGGGGGGGCTCAATGAGCAGTTCTTC	TRBJ2-1	once	.	TRBV5-1
CASSPEGGAADTQYF	TGTGCCAGCAGCCCAGAGGGGGGGGCCGCAGATACGCAGTATTTT	TRBJ2-3	once	.	TRBV9
CASHGANVLTF	TGTGCCAGTCATGGGGCCAACGTTCTGACTTTC	TRBJ2-6	.	.	TRBV25-1
CSVEEGFMNTEAFF	TGCAGCGTTGAGGAGGGCTTCATGAACACTGAAGCTTTCTTT	TRBJ1-1	.	.	TRBV29-1
CSAMPGLNTEAFF	TGCAGCGCTATGCCGGGACTGAACACTGAAGCTTTCTTT	TRBJ1-1	.	.	TRBV29-1
CASSQDDVSGNTIYF	TGCGCCAGCAGCCAAGACGACGTCTCTGGAAACACCATATATTTT	TRBJ1-3	.	.	TRBV4-3
CASSLIGGGIYEQFF	TGTGCCAGCAGCTTAATTGGCGGGGGGATCTATGAGCAGTTCTTC	TRBJ2-1	once	TRBD2	TRBV7-3
CASSFWGGSSYEQYF	TGTGCCAGCAGCTTCTGGGGGGGATCATCCTACGAGCAGTACTTC	TRBJ2-7	.	TRBD2	TRBV13
CAWKGGGLTEAFF	TGTGCCTGGAAAGGGGGGGGGCTGACTGAAGCTTTCTTT	TRBJ1-1	.	.	TRBV30